This entry describes one T cell receptor beta chain. What it binds is unknown. The ends lost 5 bases at V and 5 bases at J; junction bases unmatched: 2. This CDR3 is 15 amino acids long. Germline CDR1 and CDR2: SGHTA and FQGTGA. Study-wide results and limits: Larger-cohort validation covered only one TCR beta V-J rearrangement.

Full-length variable regions came from constant-region reverse primers plus semi-nested Nested Universal Primer A PCR. Each CDR3 protein is one row after TCRdb ran MiXCR on the 5' RACE reads. The sample records just under 65,000 distinct CDR3 sequences, roughly 22% being singletons. The chain carries TRBV7-3 and TRBJ2-2, with 13 bases aligning to TRBD2. Sequenced material: memory CD4+ T cells sorted from a lymph node. Subset noted: memory CD4+ T cells, CD4+CD45RO+CD25-. The TCR sequence derives from a female donor with breast cancer. This CDR3 reads CASSQTSGRTGELFF. The DNA of the CDR3 is TGTGCCAGCAGCCAGACTAGCGGGAGGACCGGGGAGCTGTTTTTT.